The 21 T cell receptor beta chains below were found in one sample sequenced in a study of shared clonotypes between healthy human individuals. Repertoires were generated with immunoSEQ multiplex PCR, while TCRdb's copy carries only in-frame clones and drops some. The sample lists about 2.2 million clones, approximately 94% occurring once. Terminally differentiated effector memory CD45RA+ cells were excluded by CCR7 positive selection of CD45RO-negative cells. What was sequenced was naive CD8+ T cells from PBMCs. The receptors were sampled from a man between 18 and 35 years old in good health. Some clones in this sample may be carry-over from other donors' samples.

The CDR3 DNA reads as TGTGCCAGCAGTTTCCCAGGGGATCACCTACATCAGCCCCAGCATTTT. Translating gives CASSFPGDHLHQPQHF. The chain links TRBV6-6 to TRBJ1-5, with a tentative D call TRBD1 (6 bases). V was trimmed by 4 bases and J by 5 bases, leaving 18 bases between them. The CDR3 is 16 amino acids. Germline V gene sequence: CDR1 MNHNY, CDR2 SVGAGI (reference sequence).

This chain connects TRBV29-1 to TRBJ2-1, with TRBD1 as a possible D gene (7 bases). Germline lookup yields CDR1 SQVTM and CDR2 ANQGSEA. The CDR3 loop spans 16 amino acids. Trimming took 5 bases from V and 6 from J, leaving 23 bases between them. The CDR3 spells CSVIGPGGTGGNEQFF. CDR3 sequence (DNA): TGCAGCGTTATCGGACCAGGGGGGACTGGGGGCAATGAGCAGTTCTTC.

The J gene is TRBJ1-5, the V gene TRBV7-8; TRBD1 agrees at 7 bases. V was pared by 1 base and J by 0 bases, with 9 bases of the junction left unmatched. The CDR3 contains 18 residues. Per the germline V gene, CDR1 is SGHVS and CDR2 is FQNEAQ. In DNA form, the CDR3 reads TGTGCCAGCAGCTTAGTACAGGGGACACGATATAGCAATCAGCCCCAGCATTTT. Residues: CASSLVQGTRYSNQPQHF.

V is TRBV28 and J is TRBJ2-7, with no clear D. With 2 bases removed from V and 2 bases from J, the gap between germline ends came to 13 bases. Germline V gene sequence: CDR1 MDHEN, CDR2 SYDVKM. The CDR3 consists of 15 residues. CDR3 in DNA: TGTGCCAGCAGTTTAGGGGTATACAGAGCCTACGAGCAGTACTTC. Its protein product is CASSLGVYRAYEQYF.

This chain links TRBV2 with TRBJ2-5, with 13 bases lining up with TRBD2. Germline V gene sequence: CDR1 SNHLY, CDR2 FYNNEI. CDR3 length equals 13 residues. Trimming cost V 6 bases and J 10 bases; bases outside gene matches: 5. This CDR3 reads CASRERLAGGQYF. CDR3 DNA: TGTGCCAGCAGGGAAAGACTAGCGGGAGGCCAGTACTTC. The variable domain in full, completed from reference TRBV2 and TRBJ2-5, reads EPEVTQTPSHQVTQMGQEVILRCVPISNHLYFYWYRQILGQKVEFLVSFYNNEISEKSEIFDDQFSVERPDGSNFTLKIRSTKLEDSAMYFCASRERLAGGQYFGPGTRLLVL.

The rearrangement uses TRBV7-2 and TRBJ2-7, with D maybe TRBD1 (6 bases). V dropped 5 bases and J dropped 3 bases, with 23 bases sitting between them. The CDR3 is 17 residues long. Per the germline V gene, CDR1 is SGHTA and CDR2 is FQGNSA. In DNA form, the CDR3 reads TGTGCCAGCAGCCCCCCTGAACCAGGGGCCCGGGGCTACGAGCAGTACTTC. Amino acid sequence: CASSPPEPGARGYEQYF.

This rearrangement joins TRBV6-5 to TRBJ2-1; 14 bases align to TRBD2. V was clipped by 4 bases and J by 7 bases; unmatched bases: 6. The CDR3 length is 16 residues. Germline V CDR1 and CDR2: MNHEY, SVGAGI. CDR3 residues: CASSSRGLAGANEQFF. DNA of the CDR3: TGTGCCAGCAGTTCGCGGGGACTAGCGGGAGCTAATGAGCAGTTCTTC.

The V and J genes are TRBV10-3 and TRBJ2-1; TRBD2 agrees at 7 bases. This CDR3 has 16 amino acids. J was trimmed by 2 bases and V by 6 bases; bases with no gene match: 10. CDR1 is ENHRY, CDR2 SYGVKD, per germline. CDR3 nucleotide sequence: TGTGCCATCAGGCTGATGGAGGGAGGGACCTACAATGAGCAGTTCTTC. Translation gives CAIRLMEGGTYNEQFF.

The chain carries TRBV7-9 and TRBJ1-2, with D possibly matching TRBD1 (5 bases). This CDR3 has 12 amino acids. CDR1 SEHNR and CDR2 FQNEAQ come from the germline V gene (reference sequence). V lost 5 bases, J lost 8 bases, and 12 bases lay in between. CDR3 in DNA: TGTGCCAGCAGCCCTTGGACAAGCGGCTACACCTTC. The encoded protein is CASSPWTSGYTF.

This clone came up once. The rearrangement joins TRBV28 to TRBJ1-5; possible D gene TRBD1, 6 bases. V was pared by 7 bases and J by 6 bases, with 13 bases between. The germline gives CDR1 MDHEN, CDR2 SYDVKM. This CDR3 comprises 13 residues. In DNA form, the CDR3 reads TGTGCCAGCATCGGCAGGGGACCTCAGCCCCAGCATTTT. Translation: CASIGRGPQPQHF.

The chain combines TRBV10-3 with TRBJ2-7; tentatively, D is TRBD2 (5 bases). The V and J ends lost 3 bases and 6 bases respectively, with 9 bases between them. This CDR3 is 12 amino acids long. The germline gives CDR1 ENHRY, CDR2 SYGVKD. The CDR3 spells CAISDRGFEQYF. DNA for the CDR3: TGTGCCATCAGTGACAGAGGGTTCGAGCAGTACTTC.

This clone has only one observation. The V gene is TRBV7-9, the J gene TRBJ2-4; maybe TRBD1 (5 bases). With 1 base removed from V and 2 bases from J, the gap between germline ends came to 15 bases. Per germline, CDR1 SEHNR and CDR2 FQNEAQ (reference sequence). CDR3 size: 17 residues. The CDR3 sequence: CASSLGGSGPSKNIQYF. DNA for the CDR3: TGTGCCAGCAGCTTAGGAGGTTCAGGGCCGTCCAAAAACATTCAGTACTTC.

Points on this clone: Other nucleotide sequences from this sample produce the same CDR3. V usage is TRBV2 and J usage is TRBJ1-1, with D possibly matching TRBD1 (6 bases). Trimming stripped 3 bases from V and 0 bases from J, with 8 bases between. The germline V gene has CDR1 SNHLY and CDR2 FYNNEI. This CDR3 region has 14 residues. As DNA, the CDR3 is TGTGCCAGCAGTGAGACAGGAATGAACACTGAAGCTTTCTTT. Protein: CASSETGMNTEAFF. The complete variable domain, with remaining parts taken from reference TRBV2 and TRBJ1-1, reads EPEVTQTPSHQVTQMGQEVILRCVPISNHLYFYWYRQILGQKVEFLVSFYNNEISEKSEIFDDQFSVERPDGSNFTLKIRSTKLEDSAMYFCASSETGMNTEAFFGQGTRLTVV.

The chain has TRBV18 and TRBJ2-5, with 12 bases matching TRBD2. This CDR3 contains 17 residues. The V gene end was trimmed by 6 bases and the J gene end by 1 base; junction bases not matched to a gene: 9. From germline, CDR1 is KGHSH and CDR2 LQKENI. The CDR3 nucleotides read TGTGCCAGCTCGCCGACGGGACTAGCGGGCCTCCAAGAGACCCAGTACTTC. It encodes CASSPTGLAGLQETQYF.

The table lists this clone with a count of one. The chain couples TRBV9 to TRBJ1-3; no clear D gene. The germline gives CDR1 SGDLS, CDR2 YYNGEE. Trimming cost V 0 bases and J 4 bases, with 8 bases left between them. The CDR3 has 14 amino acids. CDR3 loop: CASSVGGEGNTIYF. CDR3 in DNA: TGTGCCAGCAGCGTAGGCGGAGAAGGAAACACCATATATTTT. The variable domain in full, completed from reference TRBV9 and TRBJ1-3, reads DSGVTQTPKHLITATGQRVTLRCSPRSGDLSVYWYQQSLDQGLQFLIQYYNGEERAKGNILERFSAQQFPDLHSELNLSSLELGDSALYFCASSVGGEGNTIYFGEGSWLTVV.

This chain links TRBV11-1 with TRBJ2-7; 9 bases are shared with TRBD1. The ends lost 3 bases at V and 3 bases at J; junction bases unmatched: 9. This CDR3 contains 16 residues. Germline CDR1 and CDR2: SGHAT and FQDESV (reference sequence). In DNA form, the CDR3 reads TGTGCCAGCAGCTTCTCTTCGGGACAGGGCGTCTACGAGCAGTACTTC. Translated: CASSFSSGQGVYEQYF.

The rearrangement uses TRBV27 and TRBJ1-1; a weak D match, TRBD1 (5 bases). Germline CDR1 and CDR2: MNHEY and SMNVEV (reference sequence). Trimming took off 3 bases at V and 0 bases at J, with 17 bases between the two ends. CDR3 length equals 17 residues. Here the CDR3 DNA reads TGTGCCAGCAGTTTGTTTTATATGGGGGGAATGAACACTGAAGCTTTCTTT. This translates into CASSLFYMGGMNTEAFF.

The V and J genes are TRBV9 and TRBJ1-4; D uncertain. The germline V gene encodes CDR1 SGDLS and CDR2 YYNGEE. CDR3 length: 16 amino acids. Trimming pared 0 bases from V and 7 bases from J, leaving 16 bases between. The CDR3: CASSVDQQVSLEKLFF. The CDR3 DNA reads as TGTGCCAGCAGCGTAGATCAGCAGGTCTCCCTTGAAAAACTGTTTTTT.

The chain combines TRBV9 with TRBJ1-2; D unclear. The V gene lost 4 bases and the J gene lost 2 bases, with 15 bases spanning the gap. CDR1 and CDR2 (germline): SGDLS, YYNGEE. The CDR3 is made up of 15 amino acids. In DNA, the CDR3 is TGTGCCAGCAGCCTCCACCGGACGGGGAACTATGGCTACACCTTC. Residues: CASSLHRTGNYGYTF. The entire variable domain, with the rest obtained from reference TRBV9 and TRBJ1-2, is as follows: DSGVTQTPKHLITATGQRVTLRCSPRSGDLSVYWYQQSLDQGLQFLIQYYNGEERAKGNILERFSAQQFPDLHSELNLSSLELGDSALYFCASSLHRTGNYGYTFGSGTRLTVV.

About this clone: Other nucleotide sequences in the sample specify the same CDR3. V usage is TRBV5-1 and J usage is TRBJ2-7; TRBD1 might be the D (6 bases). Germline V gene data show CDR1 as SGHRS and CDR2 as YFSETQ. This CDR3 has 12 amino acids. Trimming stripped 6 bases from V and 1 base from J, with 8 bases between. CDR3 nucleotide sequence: TGCGCCAGCACAGGGGCGTCCTACGAGCAGTACTTC. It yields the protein CASTGASYEQYF.

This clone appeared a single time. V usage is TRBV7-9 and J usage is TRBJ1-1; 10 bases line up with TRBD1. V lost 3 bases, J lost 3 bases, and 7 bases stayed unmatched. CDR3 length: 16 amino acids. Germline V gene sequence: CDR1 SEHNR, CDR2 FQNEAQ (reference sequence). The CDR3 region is CASSFDRGRGYTEAFF. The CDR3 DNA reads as TGTGCCAGCAGCTTCGACAGGGGGCGCGGATACACTGAAGCTTTCTTT.